The 14 T cell receptor beta chains reported below all come from one sample, sequenced in a study of OX40 agonist ivuxolimab in advanced cancers. The repertoire was sequenced with immunoSEQ multiplex PCR; TCRdb's copy has only in-frame clones and lacks some. The table has 60,000 to 65,000 clones, 80% to 90% seen once. Sequenced material: CD4+ or CD8+ T cells sorted from blood, taken in a trial of the OX40 agonist ivuxolimab. These receptor sequences come from an adult with an advanced solid tumor such as melanoma, head and neck, liver or kidney cancer.

The chain has TRBV6-5 and TRBJ2-1; D is ambiguous. The CDR3 runs to 13 residues. Trimming shortened V by 5 bases and J by 7 bases, and 12 bases separated the two germline ends. Germline values: CDR1 MNHEY, CDR2 SVGAGI. CDR3 region: CASSPPAQNEQFF. CDR3 nucleotides: TGTGCCAGCAGTCCCCCCGCGCAAAATGAGCAGTTCTTC.

This chain links TRBV19 with TRBJ1-1; TRBD1 agrees at 8 bases. The V segment lost 7 bases and the J segment 5 bases; nucleotides outside the gene matches: 3. Germline CDR1 is LNHDA and CDR2 is SQIVND (reference sequence). This CDR3 is 12 amino acids long. The CDR3 loop is CASKQGETEAFF. In DNA, the CDR3 is TGTGCCAGTAAACAGGGGGAAACTGAAGCTTTCTTT.

This clone has only a few counts. V usage is TRBV5-6 and J usage is TRBJ1-1; no reliable D call. Trimming cost V 4 bases and J 4 bases, with 8 bases left between them. Germline-derived CDR1 and CDR2 are SGHDT and YYEEEE. The CDR3 sequence is 12 residues long. Here the CDR3 DNA reads TGTGCCAGCAGCAGGTCTCTCACTGAAGCTTTCTTT. Translated: CASSRSLTEAFF.

The chain joins TRBV5-1 to TRBJ1-2; no definite D call. CDR1 SGHRS and CDR2 YFSETQ come from the germline V gene. The CDR3 runs to 14 residues. Trimming removed 0 bases at V and 6 bases at J, with 12 bases between. The CDR3 protein is CASSLGPDRDGYTF. The CDR3 DNA is TGCGCCAGCAGCTTGGGTCCAGATAGGGATGGCTACACCTTC.

The chain combines TRBV5-4 with TRBJ2-6, with a tentative D call TRBD2 (5 bases). Trimming shortened V by 5 bases and J by 1 base, and 13 bases separated the two germline ends. The CDR3 spans 16 residues. Per germline, CDR1 SGHNT and CDR2 YYREEE (reference sequence). The CDR3 DNA is TGTGCCAGCAGTATTGGACTGATGTCTGGGGCCAACGTCCTGACTTTC. Protein sequence: CASSIGLMSGANVLTF.

The chain links TRBV29-1 to TRBJ2-3, with TRBD2 matching 12 bases. The length of the CDR3 is 15 residues. Germline loops: CDR1 SQVTM, CDR2 ANQGSEA. V shed 6 bases, J shed 5 bases, and the junction held 9 bases outside the gene matches. The CDR3 sequence: CSVGTSGQQIDTQYF. In DNA, the CDR3 is TGCAGCGTGGGGACTAGCGGGCAACAGATAGATACGCAGTATTTT.

This sequence joins TRBV7-9 and TRBJ2-1; D assignment may be TRBD1 or TRBD2 (5 bases each). Trimming pared 0 bases from V and 13 bases from J, leaving 10 bases between. The CDR3 extends over 12 amino acids. Germline assignment: CDR1 SEHNR and CDR2 FQNEAQ (reference sequence). For the CDR3, the DNA is TGTGCCAGCAGCTTAGCGTGGGACCCCCAGTTCTTC. Its protein is CASSLAWDPQFF.

V and J are TRBV19 and TRBJ1-2; D gene uncertain. The CDR3 is 11 amino acids. Per the germline V gene, CDR1 is LNHDA and CDR2 is SQIVND (reference sequence). V lost 5 bases, J lost 3 bases, and 4 bases lay in between. The CDR3 nucleotides are TGTGCCAGTAGTGCCTACTATGGCTACACCTTC. Translation gives CASSAYYGYTF.

The chain is built from TRBV11-2 and TRBJ1-6; tentative D call: TRBD1 (5 bases). Germline V gene data show CDR1 as SGHAT and CDR2 as FQNNGV. This CDR3 is built from 13 residues. Trimming pared 5 bases from V and 8 bases from J, leaving 10 bases between. The CDR3 spells CASSPGSHSPLHF. The CDR3 region has the DNA TGTGCCAGCAGCCCAGGGTCTCATTCACCCCTCCACTTT.

This clone was picked up a small number of times. V is TRBV6-5 and J is TRBJ2-5, with D possibly matching TRBD1 (5 bases). Germline V gene lookup returns CDR1 MNHEY and CDR2 SVGAGI. The CDR3 runs 14 residues. Trimming removed 4 bases from V and 1 base from J, with 10 bases in between. Here the CDR3 reads CASSWGRAQETQYF. The DNA for the CDR3 is TGTGCCAGCAGTTGGGGCAGGGCCCAAGAGACCCAGTACTTC.

This chain links TRBV5-1 with TRBJ2-2, with no clear D. CDR3 size: 15 residues. Germline V gives CDR1 SGHRS, CDR2 YFSETQ. V lost 4 bases, J lost 0 bases, and 10 bases lay in between. For the CDR3, the DNA is TGCGCCAGCAGCACAAATTCCGCGAACACCGGGGAGCTGTTTTTT. Amino acids: CASSTNSANTGELFF.

The chain has TRBV19 and TRBJ1-5; TRBD1 agrees at 9 bases. CDR3 length: 15 amino acids. The V gene's germline CDR1 is LNHDA and CDR2 SQIVND (reference sequence). The ends lost 7 bases at V and 4 bases at J; junction bases unmatched: 8. In nucleotides, the CDR3 is TGTGCCAGTACCTTTACAGGGGGCGGGAATCAGCCCCAGCATTTT. Residues: CASTFTGGGNQPQHF.

J is TRBJ2-7 and V is TRBV28, with 7 bases fitting TRBD1. V lost 4 bases to trimming and J lost 9 bases; unmatched junction nucleotides: 6. Looked up from germline, CDR1 is MDHEN and CDR2 is SYDVKM. The CDR3 is 12 amino acids. Here the CDR3 reads CASSSGPGGQYF. CDR3 coding DNA: TGTGCCAGCAGTTCCGGGCCAGGGGGGCAGTACTTC.

This chain links TRBV14 with TRBJ2-1; TRBD1 agrees at 9 bases. Trimming removed 4 bases from V and 4 bases from J; junction bases left unmatched: 8. The CDR3 length is 16 residues. The germline CDR1 and CDR2 sequences are SGHDN and FVKESK. The CDR3: CASSPFGQGKYNEQFF. The CDR3 region has the DNA TGTGCCAGCAGCCCCTTCGGACAGGGGAAATACAATGAGCAGTTCTTC.